The 22 T cell receptor beta chains reported below all come from one sample, sequenced in a study of vaccination and CD4 T cells after COVID-19 (dated by TCRdb to 2022 to 2024). Libraries came from PCR. Sequencing was performed on an Illumina iSeq 100. DNA from cultured CD4+ T cells was subjected to TCR sequencing with the Oncomine TCR Beta short-read assay at the Johns Hopkins FTIC core. TCRdb reworked the public reads: Q25 trimming with fastp, MiXCR clone assembly, productive beta chains retained. For every CDR3 protein sequence, its rows merge into one entry that carries the most common genes and DNA. Within this sample are under 25,000 distinct CDR3 sequences, with more than 45% of them counted one time only. Together, the top ten hold over 2.5% of the sample. These receptors are not linked to any known antigen. Per the publication, the treatment or condition label means: approximately 9-day PBMC culture with coronavirus spike peptide pools or control peptides (ViraFEST assay).

This sample comprised CD4+ T cells from blood, cultured in vitro, obtained after SARS-CoV-2 vaccination. Every receptor here comes from a human donor who had recovered from COVID-19.

The chain recombines TRBV5-6 with TRBJ2-7; TRBD1 or TRBD2 may be the D gene (6 bases each). The CDR3 length is 15 residues. CDR1 and CDR2 (germline): SGHDT, YYEEEE. The V end was cut by 2 bases, the J end by 0 bases, with 12 bases between. This CDR3 reads CASSLGGLNSYEQYF. CDR3 in DNA: TGTGCCAGCAGCTTAGGGGGGCTTAACTCCTACGAGCAGTACTTC.

The rearrangement uses TRBV30 and TRBJ1-5; TRBD1 matches at 7 bases. Germline trimming cut 1 base from V and 0 bases from J; bases unmatched to any gene: 6. The CDR3 has 16 amino acids. Germline V CDR1 and CDR2: GTSNPN, SVGIG (reference sequence). The CDR3 loop is CAWSANRGLSNQPQHF. The DNA for the CDR3 is TGTGCCTGGAGTGCAAACAGGGGTCTTAGCAATCAGCCCCAGCATTTT.

This rearrangement joins TRBV6-1 to TRBJ2-3; a possible D gene is TRBD1 (5 bases). The length of the CDR3 is 16 residues. Trimming cost V 2 bases and J 0 bases, with 12 bases left between them. CDR1 MNHNS and CDR2 SASEGT come from the germline V gene. CDR3 in DNA: TGTGCCAGCAGTGAATGGTGGGGCCCTAGCACAGATACGCAGTATTTT. Protein sequence: CASSEWWGPSTDTQYF.

CDR3 region: CASSPRRLIVTGELFF. The CDR3 DNA sequence: TGTGCCAGCAGCCCACGGCGGCTTATTGTGACCGGGGAGCTGTTTTTT. The chain recombines TRBV7-2 with TRBJ2-2; no firm D call. The V end lost 5 bases, the J end lost 5 bases, and 18 bases lay between the germline ends. This CDR3 spans 16 amino acids. Germline V gene sequence: CDR1 SGHTA, CDR2 FQGNSA.

This chain connects TRBV6-1 to TRBJ1-6; 7 bases fit TRBD1. The trim removed 6 bases at V and 6 bases at J, leaving 11 bases unmatched. The CDR3 has 16 residues. The germline CDR1 and CDR2 sequences are MNHNS and SASEGT. Here the CDR3 reads CASRVETGAGNSPLHF. The CDR3 DNA reads TGTGCCAGCAGGGTTGAAACAGGGGCCGGTAATTCACCCCTCCACTTT.

The chain links TRBV20-1 to TRBJ2-7; TRBD1 or TRBD2 may be the D gene (5 bases each). The germline CDR1 and CDR2 sequences are DFQATT and SNEGSKA (reference sequence). This CDR3 is 14 amino acids long. Trimming took off 7 bases at V and 0 bases at J, with 16 bases between the two ends. The DNA for the CDR3 is TGCAGTGTTACGGGACGGGGAAGCTCCTACGAGCAGTACTTC. This sequence encodes CSVTGRGSSYEQYF.

This clonotype has just a few counts. The chain is built from TRBV19 and TRBJ2-3, with 9 bases matching TRBD2. The V gene's germline CDR1 is LNHDA and CDR2 SQIVND (reference sequence). V trimming: 6 bases; J trimming: 2 bases; junction bases outside the gene matches: 12. This CDR3 has 17 residues. The CDR3 sequence is CASSAGMGGRVTDTQYF. The DNA for the CDR3 is TGTGCCAGTAGCGCCGGTATGGGCGGGAGGGTCACAGATACGCAGTATTTT.

V is TRBV19 and J is TRBJ2-6; unclear D gene. The CDR3 extends over 16 amino acids. Trimming took 8 bases from V and 0 from J, leaving 14 bases between them. CDR1 LNHDA and CDR2 SQIVND come from the germline V gene (reference sequence). CDR3 region: CASSKFDTSGANVLTF. In DNA, the CDR3 is TGTGCCAGTTCTAAATTTGACACCTCTGGGGCCAACGTCCTGACTTTC. Based on the CDR3 plus reference TRBV19 and TRBJ2-6, the full variable domain is DGGITQSPKYLFRKEGQNVTLSCEQNLNHDAMYWYRQDPGQGLRLIYYSQIVNDFQKGDIAEGYSVSREKKESFPLTVTSAQKNPTAFYLCASSKFDTSGANVLTFGAGSRLTVL.

This clonotype appeared once. The chain employs TRBV6-5 and TRBJ1-1, with 11 bases fitting TRBD1. The CDR3 is 16 amino acids. V lost 2 bases to trimming and J lost 5 bases; unmatched junction nucleotides: 7. Per the germline V gene, CDR1 is MNHEY and CDR2 is SVGAGI. In DNA, the CDR3 is TGTGCCAGCAGTTACCCGGACAGGGGGCTCGGGACTGAAGCTTTCTTT. Amino acid sequence: CASSYPDRGLGTEAFF.

This clonotype has just one count. V and J are TRBV5-4 and TRBJ2-5; 10 bases are shared with TRBD1. The CDR3 has 14 residues. J gave up 4 bases and V 4 bases, and 4 bases lay outside the gene matches. Germline V gives CDR1 SGHNT, CDR2 YYREEE (reference sequence). The CDR3: CASSLDRGVETQYF. For the CDR3, the DNA is TGTGCCAGCAGCCTGGACAGGGGGGTAGAGACCCAGTACTTC.

The V and J genes are TRBV19 and TRBJ2-2; D is possibly TRBD1 (6 bases). CDR1 and CDR2 from the germline V gene are LNHDA and SQIVND (reference sequence). V dropped 8 bases and J dropped 0 bases, with 13 bases sitting between them. The CDR3 runs 15 residues. CDR3 nucleotides: TGTGCCAGTCGGGGCAGGGGCTCGAACACCGGGGAGCTGTTTTTT. The encoded protein is CASRGRGSNTGELFF.

The rearrangement uses TRBV7-9 and TRBJ2-3; D might be TRBD1 (6 bases). The V and J ends lost 4 bases and 0 bases respectively, with 14 bases between them. Germline V gene sequence: CDR1 SEHNR, CDR2 FQNEAQ (reference sequence). The CDR3 is made up of 16 amino acids. Here the CDR3 DNA reads TGTGCCAGCAGCTCCTTACTGACAGGAAGCACAGATACGCAGTATTTT. Residues: CASSSLLTGSTDTQYF.

Only one count was recorded for this clonotype. V usage is TRBV11-3 and J usage is TRBJ2-7, with TRBD2 identical over 11 bases. The CDR3 spans 15 residues. V lost 5 bases, J lost 2 bases, and 5 bases stayed unmatched. Per germline, CDR1 SGHNT and CDR2 YENEEA. DNA for the CDR3: TGTGCCAGCAGCCCGACTAGCGGGGTGACCTACGAGCAGTACTTC. It yields the protein CASSPTSGVTYEQYF.

The chain uses TRBV7-2 and TRBJ1-2; the match to TRBD1 covers 9 bases. J lost 8 bases, V lost 2 bases, and 9 bases had no gene match. Germline CDR1 is SGHTA and CDR2 is FQGNSA. This CDR3 region has 15 residues. The CDR3 DNA follows: TGTGCCAGCAGCTTACCAGGGGACAGGGTCGGGGGCTACACCTTC. It translates to CASSLPGDRVGGYTF. Full variable domain (outside the CDR3, taken from reference TRBV7-2 and TRBJ1-2): GAGVSQSPSNKVTEKGKDVELRCDPISGHTALYWYRQSLGQGLEFLIYFQGNSAPDKSGLPSDRFSAERTGGSVSTLTIQRTQQEDSAVYLCASSLPGDRVGGYTFGSGTRLTVV.

This rearrangement joins TRBV5-4 to TRBJ2-7; TRBD1 matches at 7 bases. Germline V lookup: CDR1 SGHNT, CDR2 YYREEE (reference sequence). This CDR3 is 13 amino acids long. With V trimmed by 5 bases and J by 2 bases, 4 bases remained unmatched. CDR3 protein: CASSGTEAYEQYF. In nucleotides, the CDR3 is TGTGCCAGCAGTGGGACAGAGGCCTACGAGCAGTACTTC.

In this sample, this clonotype turned up a few times. V usage is TRBV11-2 and J usage is TRBJ2-7, with TRBD2 matching over 8 bases. The CDR3 has 16 residues. CDR1 is SGHAT and CDR2 is FQNNGV in the germline V gene. The V gene end was trimmed by 2 bases and the J gene end by 0 bases; junction bases not matched to a gene: 6. CDR3 DNA: TGTGCCAGCAGCTTAATTAAGCGGGGGAGCTCCTACGAGCAGTACTTC. Translation gives CASSLIKRGSSYEQYF.

The chain combines TRBV24-1 with TRBJ2-7; 8 bases agree with TRBD1. The V gene's germline CDR1 is KGHDR and CDR2 SFDVKD. The CDR3 extends over 15 amino acids. With 4 bases clipped from V and 5 bases from J, the junction kept 9 bases outside the gene matches. The CDR3 here is CATSEAGTGVNEQYF. In DNA, the CDR3 is TGTGCCACCAGTGAGGCCGGGACAGGAGTAAACGAGCAGTACTTC.

Only a few counts were recorded for this clonotype. This rearrangement joins TRBV20-1 to TRBJ1-5; D remains unclear. Germline CDR1 is DFQATT and CDR2 is SNEGSKA (reference sequence). The CDR3 spans 14 residues. V was trimmed by 1 base and J by 5 bases, leaving 12 bases between them. CDR3 region: CSARASQRDQPQHF. Here the CDR3 DNA reads TGCAGTGCTAGAGCGTCGCAGAGAGATCAGCCCCAGCATTTT.

The table lists this clonotype with a few counts. The chain has TRBV6-1 and TRBJ1-5; no definite D call. V was cut by 4 bases and J by 2 bases, with 6 bases left in between. The CDR3 has 13 residues. The germline CDR1 and CDR2 sequences are MNHNS and SASEGT. DNA of the CDR3: TGTGCCAGCAGTGGCGGGGGCAATCAGCCCCAGCATTTT. It translates to CASSGGGNQPQHF.

This chain connects TRBV7-3 to TRBJ2-1, with D possibly TRBD2 on 5 matching bases. CDR1 and CDR2 (germline): SGHTA, FQGTGA. The V gene lost 5 bases and the J gene lost 1 base, with 6 bases spanning the gap. This CDR3 has 13 amino acids. CDR3 in amino acids: CASSRGSYNEQFF. CDR3 DNA sequence: TGTGCCAGCAGCCGGGGTTCCTACAATGAGCAGTTCTTC.

The V call is TRBV6-1, the J call TRBJ2-1; 8 bases are shared with TRBD1. After removal of 5 bases from V and 2 bases from J, the junction contained 2 bases not matched to a gene. Germline lookup yields CDR1 MNHNS and CDR2 SASEGT. CDR3 length equals 14 residues. The DNA of the CDR3 is TGTGCCAGCAGTACGACAGGGGCCTACAATGAGCAGTTCTTC. It specifies CASSTTGAYNEQFF.

The V and J genes are TRBV29-1 and TRBJ2-7; TRBD1 is a possible D gene (6 bases). CDR1 SQVTM and CDR2 ANQGSEA come from the germline V gene. Between the trimmed V and J ends, which lost 3 bases and 0 bases, there was a span of 6 bases. The CDR3 covers 12 residues. The CDR3 region has the DNA TGCAGCGTTGAGGACAGCTCCTACGAGCAGTACTTC. It codes for CSVEDSSYEQYF.